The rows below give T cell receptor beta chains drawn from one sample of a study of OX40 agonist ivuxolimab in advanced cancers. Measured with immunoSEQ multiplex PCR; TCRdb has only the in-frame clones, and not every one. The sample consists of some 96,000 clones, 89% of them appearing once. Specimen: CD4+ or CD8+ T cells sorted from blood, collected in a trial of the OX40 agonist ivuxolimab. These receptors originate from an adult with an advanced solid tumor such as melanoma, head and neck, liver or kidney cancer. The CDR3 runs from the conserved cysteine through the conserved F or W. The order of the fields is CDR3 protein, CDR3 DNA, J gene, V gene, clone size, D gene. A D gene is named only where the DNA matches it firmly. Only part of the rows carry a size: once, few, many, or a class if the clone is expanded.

CDR3 protein: CASSLAGTGSYEQYF; CDR3 DNA: TGCGCCAGCAGCTTGGCCGGGACAGGCTCCTACGAGCAGTACTTC; J gene: TRBJ2-7; V gene: TRBV5-1; clone size: NA; D gene: TRBD1
CDR3 protein: CASSLGGDNEQFF; CDR3 DNA: TGTGCCAGCAGCTTAGGAGGGGACAATGAGCAGTTCTTC; J gene: TRBJ2-1; V gene: TRBV11-3; clone size: NA; D gene: NA
CDR3 protein: CASSSLAGARETQYF; CDR3 DNA: TGTGCCAGCAGTTCACTAGCGGGGGCACGGGAGACCCAGTACTTC; J gene: TRBJ2-5; V gene: TRBV4-2; clone size: NA; D gene: TRBD2
CDR3 protein: CASRPLGADTQYF; CDR3 DNA: TGTGCCAGCAGACCCCTCGGAGCAGATACGCAGTATTTT; J gene: TRBJ2-3; V gene: TRBV19; clone size: once; D gene: NA
CDR3 protein: CASSVGGPQGGTEAFF; CDR3 DNA: TGCGCCAGCAGTGTTGGGGGACCCCAAGGGGGCACTGAAGCTTTCTTT; J gene: TRBJ1-1; V gene: TRBV10-2; clone size: NA; D gene: NA
CDR3 protein: CASSVQPGTYNEQFF; CDR3 DNA: TGTGCCAGCAGCGTACAACCGGGGACCTACAATGAGCAGTTCTTC; J gene: TRBJ2-1; V gene: TRBV9; clone size: NA; D gene: NA
CDR3 protein: CASSLGGGSNEQFF; CDR3 DNA: TGTGCCAGCAGCCTCGGGGGGGGCTCTAATGAGCAGTTCTTC; J gene: TRBJ2-1; V gene: TRBV7-7; clone size: NA; D gene: TRBD2
CDR3 protein: CASSPGLAGVEQFF; CDR3 DNA: TGTGCCAGTAGCCCCGGACTAGCGGGAGTTGAGCAGTTCTTC; J gene: TRBJ2-1; V gene: TRBV19; clone size: NA; D gene: TRBD2
CDR3 protein: CSAVGQGSYEQYF; CDR3 DNA: TGCAGCGCGGTGGGACAGGGAAGCTACGAGCAGTACTTC; J gene: TRBJ2-7; V gene: TRBV29-1; clone size: NA; D gene: TRBD1
CDR3 protein: CASSPLSGLEAFF; CDR3 DNA: TGTGCCAGCAGCCCCCTCTCGGGGCTGGAAGCTTTCTTT; J gene: TRBJ1-1; V gene: TRBV11-2; clone size: NA; D gene: NA
CDR3 protein: CASTFGTVGEKLFF; CDR3 DNA: TGTGCCAGTACCTTCGGGACAGTGGGCGAAAAACTGTTTTTT; J gene: TRBJ1-4; V gene: TRBV19; clone size: NA; D gene: TRBD1
CDR3 protein: CACQTRSNGYTF; CDR3 DNA: TGTGCCTGCCAGACAAGGTCCAATGGCTACACCTTC; J gene: TRBJ1-2; V gene: TRBV6-5; clone size: NA; D gene: NA
CDR3 protein: CASRTVALAKNIQYF; CDR3 DNA: TGTGCCAGTAGAACGGTCGCCTTAGCCAAAAACATTCAGTACTTC; J gene: TRBJ2-4; V gene: TRBV19; clone size: NA; D gene: NA
CDR3 protein: CASSRTGRSTDTQYF; CDR3 DNA: TGTGCCAGCAGCAGGACAGGGCGGAGCACAGATACGCAGTATTTT; J gene: TRBJ2-3; V gene: TRBV2; clone size: NA; D gene: TRBD1
CDR3 protein: CASSTAGRGQKVNEQYF; CDR3 DNA: TGTGCCAGTAGTACCGCCGGGAGGGGGCAAAAAGTAAACGAGCAGTACTTC; J gene: TRBJ2-7; V gene: TRBV19; clone size: NA; D gene: NA
CDR3 protein: CASSRRGQGAPYEQYF; CDR3 DNA: TGTGCCAGCAGCCGACGGGGACAGGGGGCCCCCTACGAGCAGTACTTC; J gene: TRBJ2-7; V gene: TRBV7-6; clone size: once; D gene: TRBD1
CDR3 protein: CASSSGTTGRTDTQYF; CDR3 DNA: TGCGCCAGCAGCTCCGGGACAACCGGCCGCACAGATACGCAGTATTTT; J gene: TRBJ2-3; V gene: TRBV5-1; clone size: NA; D gene: NA
CDR3 protein: CASSPAGQWSEKLFF; CDR3 DNA: TGTGCCAGCTCACCTGCGGGACAGTGGTCTGAAAAACTGTTTTTT; J gene: TRBJ1-4; V gene: TRBV18; clone size: once; D gene: TRBD1
CDR3 protein: CAISSTGGGTPNSPLHF; CDR3 DNA: TGTGCCATCAGCTCCACAGGGGGCGGAACTCCGAATTCACCCCTCCACTTT; J gene: TRBJ1-6; V gene: TRBV10-3; clone size: NA; D gene: TRBD1
CDR3 protein: CSVSENYGYTF; CDR3 DNA: TGCAGCGTTTCAGAGAACTATGGCTACACCTTC; J gene: TRBJ1-2; V gene: TRBV29-1; clone size: NA; D gene: NA
CDR3 protein: CASSYSRRAGTGELFF; CDR3 DNA: TGTGCCAGCAGTTACTCGAGGAGGGCGGGGACCGGGGAGCTGTTTTTT; J gene: TRBJ2-2; V gene: TRBV6-5; clone size: NA; D gene: NA
CDR3 protein: CASSPRSATDTQYF; CDR3 DNA: TGTGCCAGCAGCCCCCGGTCGGCCACAGATACGCAGTATTTT; J gene: TRBJ2-3; V gene: TRBV11-1; clone size: once; D gene: NA